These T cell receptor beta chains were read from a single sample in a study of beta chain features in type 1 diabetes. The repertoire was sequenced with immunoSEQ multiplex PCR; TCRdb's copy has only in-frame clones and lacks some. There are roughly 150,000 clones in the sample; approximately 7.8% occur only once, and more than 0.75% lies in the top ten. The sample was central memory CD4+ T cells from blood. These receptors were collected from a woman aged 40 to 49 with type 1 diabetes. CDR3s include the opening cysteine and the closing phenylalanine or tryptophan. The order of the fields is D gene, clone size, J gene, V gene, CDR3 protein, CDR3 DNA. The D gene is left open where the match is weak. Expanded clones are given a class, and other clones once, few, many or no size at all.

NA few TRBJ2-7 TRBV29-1 CSVGGRGAYEQYF TGCAGCGTTGGGGGCCGAGGCGCCTACGAGCAGTACTTC
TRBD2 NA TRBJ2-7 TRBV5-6 CASSPGRGDYEQYF TGTGCCAGCAGCCCCGGGAGGGGAGACTACGAGCAGTACTTC
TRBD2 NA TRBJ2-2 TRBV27 CASTPDRPGGGNTGELFF TGTGCCAGCACCCCGGACCGCCCTGGCGGGGGTAACACCGGGGAGCTGTTTTTT
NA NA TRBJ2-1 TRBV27 CASSLRALGTETTFNEQFF TGTGCCAGCAGTTTACGGGCCTTGGGAACTGAGACTACGTTCAATGAGCAGTTCTTC
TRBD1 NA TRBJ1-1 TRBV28 CASSPGQGTEAFF TGTGCCAGCAGCCCGGGACAGGGGACTGAAGCTTTCTTT
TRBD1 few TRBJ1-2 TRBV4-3 CASSQESRTGGSGYTF TGCGCCAGCAGCCAAGAGTCGCGGACAGGGGGTAGCGGCTACACCTTC
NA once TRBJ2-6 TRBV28 CASSSVAGANVLTF TGTGCCAGCAGTTCGGTGGCTGGGGCCAACGTCCTGACTTTC
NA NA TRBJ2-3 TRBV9 CASSVEGNQADTQYF TGTGCCAGCAGCGTAGAAGGTAACCAGGCAGATACGCAGTATTTT
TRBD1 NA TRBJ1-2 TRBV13 CASSQDRPNYGYTF TGTGCCAGCAGCCAGGACAGGCCTAACTATGGCTACACCTTC
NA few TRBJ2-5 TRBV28 CASSLGRVEGETQYF TGTGCCAGCAGTTTGGGCAGGGTGGAGGGGGAGACCCAGTACTTC
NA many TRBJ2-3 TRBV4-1 CASSQEGRGDTQYF TGCGCCAGCAGCCAAGAGGGGAGAGGGGATACGCAGTATTTT
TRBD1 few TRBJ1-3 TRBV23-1 CASSHGTGRTDSGNTIYF TGCGCCAGCAGTCACGGGACAGGACGTACCGACTCTGGAAACACCATATATTTT
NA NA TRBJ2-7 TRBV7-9 CASSFRGSSYEQYF TGTGCCAGCAGCTTCCGGGGGAGCTCCTACGAGCAGTACTTC
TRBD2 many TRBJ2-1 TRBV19 CASSFPGLVNNEQFF TGTGCCAGTAGTTTTCCGGGACTAGTCAACAATGAGCAGTTCTTC
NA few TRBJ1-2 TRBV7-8 CASSFLSDTYGYTF TGTGCCAGCAGCTTCCTCTCTGACACCTATGGCTACACCTTC